The 28 T cell receptor beta chains below all came from one sample that was sequenced in a study of Ad26.COV2.S vaccination and SARS-CoV-2 variants. Repertoires were generated with immunoSEQ multiplex PCR, while TCRdb's copy carries only in-frame clones and drops some. The profile shows some 350,000 clones, 90% to 95% of them singletons. The source material was peripheral blood, sampled after recovery from COVID-19. Source of these receptors: a human donor who had recovered from COVID-19.

CDR3 loop: CASRDRVEAFF. CDR3 coding DNA: TGTGCCAGCAGGGACAGGGTTGAAGCTTTCTTT. The V and J genes are TRBV27 and TRBJ1-1; 8 bases line up with TRBD1. Germline-derived CDR1 and CDR2 are MNHEY and SMNVEV (reference sequence). The CDR3 is 11 residues long. With V trimmed by 6 bases and J by 7 bases, 1 base remained unmatched.

The chain combines TRBV2 with TRBJ1-5; possible D gene TRBD1, 5 bases. CDR1 is SNHLY and CDR2 is FYNNEI in the germline V gene. The V end lost 8 bases, the J end lost 3 bases, and 17 bases lay between the germline ends. The CDR3 loop spans 15 amino acids. The CDR3 region is CASGDAGLPNQPQHF. CDR3 coding DNA: TGTGCCAGCGGGGATGCAGGGCTTCCCAATCAGCCCCAGCATTTT.

The J gene is TRBJ1-2, the V gene TRBV2; D not certain. The CDR3 runs 14 residues. Per germline, CDR1 SNHLY and CDR2 FYNNEI. V shed 0 bases and J shed 7 bases, with 12 bases lying between them. CDR3 protein: CASSEARVVSGYTF. DNA of the CDR3: TGTGCCAGCAGTGAAGCCCGGGTAGTGTCTGGCTACACCTTC. The entire variable domain, with the rest obtained from reference TRBV2 and TRBJ1-2, is as follows: EPEVTQTPSHQVTQMGQEVILRCVPISNHLYFYWYRQILGQKVEFLVSFYNNEISEKSEIFDDQFSVERPDGSNFTLKIRSTKLEDSAMYFCASSEARVVSGYTFGSGTRLTVV.

The J gene is TRBJ2-1, the V gene TRBV7-2; 14 bases are a match to TRBD2. V dropped 0 bases and J dropped 8; count of bases not matched to a gene: 3. The germline V gene has CDR1 SGHTA and CDR2 FQGNSA. This CDR3 comprises 16 residues. The CDR3 region is CASSLARLAGGDEQFF. In nucleotides, the CDR3 is TGTGCCAGCAGCTTAGCGCGACTAGCGGGGGGGGATGAGCAGTTCTTC.

The V call is TRBV6-5, the J call TRBJ2-2; the D gene could be TRBD1 or TRBD2 (6 bases each). V was clipped by 5 bases and J by 6 bases, with 16 bases between them. The V gene's germline CDR1 is MNHEY and CDR2 SVGAGI. The CDR3 runs to 15 residues. The CDR3 here is CASSTPMGGSGELFF. The CDR3 DNA is TGTGCCAGCAGTACCCCTATGGGGGGCTCCGGGGAGCTGTTTTTT.

This clone was found once. V usage is TRBV3-1 (or the pseudogene TRBV3-2) and J usage is TRBJ2-7; 11 bases are a match to TRBD2. Germline lookup yields CDR1 LGHDT and CDR2 YNNKEL (reference sequence). CDR3 size: 15 residues. V was clipped by 3 bases and J by 6 bases; unmatched bases: 7. CDR3 amino acids: CASSQKIAGGGEQYF. The CDR3 DNA is TGTGCCAGCAGCCAGAAAATAGCGGGAGGGGGCGAGCAGTACTTC.

The V gene is TRBV14, the J gene TRBJ2-7; a weak D match, TRBD2 (5 bases). The V gene lost 0 bases and the J gene lost 0 bases, with 9 bases spanning the gap. The CDR3 is 15 amino acids. Germline-derived CDR1 and CDR2 are SGHDN and FVKESK. The CDR3 loop reads CASSQEEGSSYEQYF. CDR3 coding DNA: TGTGCCAGCAGCCAAGAAGAAGGGAGCTCCTACGAGCAGTACTTC.

The CDR3 loop reads CSASSGTGHSYEQYF. CDR3 coding DNA: TGCAGTGCTAGTTCCGGGACAGGCCATTCCTACGAGCAGTACTTC. The chain employs TRBV20-1 and TRBJ2-7; 8 bases are shared with TRBD1. Germline loops: CDR1 DFQATT, CDR2 SNEGSKA (reference sequence). The V gene end was trimmed by 3 bases and the J gene end by 1 base; junction bases not matched to a gene: 8. This CDR3 has 15 residues.

The chain employs TRBV6-5 and TRBJ1-5, with D perhaps matching TRBD1 (5 bases). V was trimmed by 7 bases and J by 4 bases, leaving 11 bases between them. This CDR3 has 13 amino acids. CDR1 MNHEY and CDR2 SVGAGI come from the germline V gene. The CDR3 DNA reads as TGTGCCAGCACCCTCACAGGAAATCAGCCCCAGCATTTT. Translating it yields CASTLTGNQPQHF.

The CDR3 DNA reads TGCAGTGCTAGTTACCCAGAGACCCAGTACTTC. This sequence encodes CSASYPETQYF. This chain joins TRBV20-1 and TRBJ2-5; D unclear. Germline CDR1 reads DFQATT; CDR2 reads SNEGSKA (reference sequence). The V end was cut by 3 bases, the J end by 4 bases, with 6 bases between. This CDR3 has 11 residues.

Note on this clone: One end of the junction fails to match germline, which may point to a read error. The chain combines TRBV20-1 with TRBJ1-2; D not certain. The CDR3 sequence is 8 residues long. Germline V gives CDR1 DFQATT, CDR2 SNEGSKA (reference sequence). The CDR3 loop reads CSASPFAF. The CDR3 DNA reads as TGCAGTGCTAGCCCCTTCGCCTTC.

The chain combines TRBV5-6 with TRBJ2-7, with D uncertain. Trimming removed 1 base at V and 4 bases at J, with 6 bases between. Germline V gene lookup returns CDR1 SGHDT and CDR2 YYEEEE. The CDR3 totals 12 residues. The chain's CDR3 is CASSLRLYEQYF. CDR3 nucleotide sequence: TGTGCCAGCAGCTTGAGACTTTACGAGCAGTACTTC.

V usage is TRBV6-5 and J usage is TRBJ1-2; possibly TRBD1 for D (5 bases). This CDR3 has 12 amino acids. Germline V CDR1 and CDR2: MNHEY, SVGAGI. The V and J ends lost 6 bases and 7 bases respectively, with 12 bases between them. CDR3 loop: CASRDTAGGYTF. The CDR3 nucleotides are TGTGCCAGCAGGGACACAGCGGGTGGCTACACCTTC.

The chain employs TRBV7-9 and TRBJ2-7; TRBD2 is a possible D gene (5 bases). Trimming left V 4 bases short and J 4 bases short, with 11 bases between. This CDR3 has 13 residues. Germline assignment: CDR1 SEHNR and CDR2 FQNEAQ (reference sequence). The chain's CDR3 is CASSSEGSYEQYF. The CDR3 nucleotides are TGTGCCAGCAGCTCAGAGGGAAGTTACGAGCAGTACTTC.

The chain carries TRBV15 and TRBJ1-2, with a possible D match to TRBD1 (5 bases). The V gene lost 0 bases and the J gene lost 4 bases, with 9 bases spanning the gap. The V gene's germline CDR1 is LNHNV and CDR2 YYDKDF (reference sequence). The CDR3 spans 14 residues. CDR3 amino acids: CATSRDQGSYGYTF. CDR3 DNA: TGTGCCACCAGCAGAGACCAGGGCAGCTATGGCTACACCTTC.

The chain carries TRBV18 and TRBJ1-1; D not certain. The CDR3 consists of 12 residues. Germline CDR1 KGHSH, CDR2 LQKENI. Trimming stripped 4 bases from V and 7 bases from J, with 10 bases between. In DNA, the CDR3 is TGTGCCAGCTCACGAAGGGAGAGTGAAGCTTTCTTT. It specifies CASSRRESEAFF.

J is TRBJ2-3 and V is TRBV9, with a possible D match to TRBD2 (5 bases). This CDR3 is built from 16 residues. V shed 1 base and J shed 3 bases, with 15 bases lying between them. The germline CDR1 and CDR2 sequences are SGDLS and YYNGEE. CDR3 loop: CASSVKSGAPTDTQYF. Here the CDR3 DNA reads TGTGCCAGCAGCGTAAAGAGCGGTGCACCGACAGATACGCAGTATTTT. Together with reference TRBV9 and TRBJ2-3, the CDR3 gives the full variable domain: DSGVTQTPKHLITATGQRVTLRCSPRSGDLSVYWYQQSLDQGLQFLIQYYNGEERAKGNILERFSAQQFPDLHSELNLSSLELGDSALYFCASSVKSGAPTDTQYFGPGTRLTVL.

The chain recombines TRBV6-6 with TRBJ1-2; 8 bases are shared with TRBD1. V lost 6 bases to trimming and J lost 5 bases; unmatched junction nucleotides: 2. The CDR3 runs to 12 residues. CDR1 is MNHNY and CDR2 is SVGAGI in the germline V gene (reference sequence). Here the CDR3 DNA reads TGTGCCAGCAGGACAGGGGAATATGGCTACACCTTC. It codes for CASRTGEYGYTF.

This sequence joins TRBV7-9 and TRBJ1-1, with D possibly being TRBD1 (5 bases). The CDR3 has 16 amino acids. Germline V CDR1 and CDR2: SEHNR, FQNEAQ (reference sequence). Trimming took off 1 base at V and 1 base at J, with 13 bases between the two ends. The CDR3 region is CASSLGWWQGNTEAFF. The CDR3 nucleotides read TGTGCCAGCAGCTTAGGGTGGTGGCAGGGGAACACTGAAGCTTTCTTT.

The rearrangement joins TRBV27 to TRBJ2-2; D unclear. The CDR3 length is 14 residues. V lost 5 bases to trimming and J lost 0 bases, with 7 bases between them. Per germline, CDR1 MNHEY and CDR2 SMNVEV (reference sequence). The CDR3, as DNA: TGTGCCAGCAGTGTAATCGCGAACACCGGGGAGCTGTTTTTT. It yields the protein CASSVIANTGELFF.

V is TRBV11-2 and J is TRBJ2-7, with 10 nucleotides matching TRBD2. The CDR3 extends over 18 amino acids. Per the germline V gene, CDR1 is SGHAT and CDR2 is FQNNGV. J gave up 0 bases and V 2 bases, and 10 bases lay outside the gene matches. CDR3 protein: CASSLLPSGGPSSYEQYF. The CDR3 region has the DNA TGTGCCAGCAGCTTACTACCTAGCGGGGGCCCGAGCTCCTACGAGCAGTACTTC.

V gene TRBV29-1 combines with J gene TRBJ1-5, with D perhaps matching TRBD1 (5 bases). Germline values: CDR1 SQVTM, CDR2 ANQGSEA. Trimming removed 8 bases from V and 7 bases from J, with 21 bases in between. The CDR3 covers 14 residues. In DNA form, the CDR3 reads TGCAGCTACCGATTCGGGGGTAGCGGGCAGCCCCAGCATTTT. Translated, it gives CSYRFGGSGQPQHF.

Only one count was recorded for this clone. The chain uses TRBV6-5 and TRBJ1-2; 9 positions agree with TRBD1. Trimming took 5 bases from V and 4 from J; bases not matched to a gene: 8. The CDR3 covers 15 residues. Germline values: CDR1 MNHEY, CDR2 SVGAGI. CDR3 region: CASSPTGGRGYGYTF. The CDR3 nucleotides read TGTGCCAGCAGTCCTACAGGGGGCCGTGGCTATGGCTACACCTTC.

CDR3 residues: CASSSRIAGLQETQYF. The CDR3 region has the DNA TGCGCCAGCAGCTCCCGGATAGCGGGGCTGCAAGAGACCCAGTACTTC. The J gene is TRBJ2-5, the V gene TRBV5-1; 8 bases match TRBD2. The CDR3 has 16 residues. The V gene end was trimmed by 3 bases and the J gene end by 2 bases; junction bases not matched to a gene: 9. Germline V gene data show CDR1 as SGHRS and CDR2 as YFSETQ.

The rearrangement links TRBV3-1 (or the pseudogene TRBV3-2) to TRBJ2-4, with TRBD2 matching 9 bases. Germline CDR1 LGHDT, CDR2 YNNKEL (reference sequence). Unmatched junction bases numbered 4, after V lost 0 bases and J lost 7 bases. The CDR3 sequence is 15 residues long. Here the CDR3 DNA reads TGTGCCAGCAGCCAAGATAGCGGGGGTTTGAACATTCAGTACTTC. Translation: CASSQDSGGLNIQYF.

This chain uses TRBV23-1 with TRBJ1-6; 8 nucleotides match TRBD1. TRBV23-1 is annotated as an ORF whose role is uncertain. The length of the CDR3 is 16 residues. Losses at the gene ends were 6 bases for V and 6 bases for J; bases not matched to a gene: 10. The chain's CDR3 is CASSQERGQGNSPLHF. The CDR3 coding sequence is TGCGCCAGCAGCCAGGAGAGAGGACAGGGTAATTCACCCCTCCACTTT.

CDR3 residues: CASSLGRLAGVSTYEQYF. In DNA, the CDR3 is TGTGCCAGCAGCTTGGGACGGTTAGCGGGGGTATCAACCTACGAGCAGTACTTC. V is TRBV5-4 and J is TRBJ2-7; TRBD2 matches at 9 bases. V was pared by 0 bases and J by 2 bases, with 12 bases of the junction left unmatched. The CDR3 is 18 residues long. The germline gives CDR1 SGHNT, CDR2 YYREEE (reference sequence).

The rearrangement uses TRBV29-1 and TRBJ2-7; 8 positions agree with TRBD2. In germline, CDR1 is SQVTM, CDR2 ANQGSEA. The CDR3 has 13 residues. After removal of 1 base from V and 6 bases from J, the junction contained 5 bases not matched to a gene. The CDR3 region is CSVEGSGGIEQYF. DNA for the CDR3: TGCAGCGTTGAAGGCTCGGGGGGGATCGAGCAGTACTTC.